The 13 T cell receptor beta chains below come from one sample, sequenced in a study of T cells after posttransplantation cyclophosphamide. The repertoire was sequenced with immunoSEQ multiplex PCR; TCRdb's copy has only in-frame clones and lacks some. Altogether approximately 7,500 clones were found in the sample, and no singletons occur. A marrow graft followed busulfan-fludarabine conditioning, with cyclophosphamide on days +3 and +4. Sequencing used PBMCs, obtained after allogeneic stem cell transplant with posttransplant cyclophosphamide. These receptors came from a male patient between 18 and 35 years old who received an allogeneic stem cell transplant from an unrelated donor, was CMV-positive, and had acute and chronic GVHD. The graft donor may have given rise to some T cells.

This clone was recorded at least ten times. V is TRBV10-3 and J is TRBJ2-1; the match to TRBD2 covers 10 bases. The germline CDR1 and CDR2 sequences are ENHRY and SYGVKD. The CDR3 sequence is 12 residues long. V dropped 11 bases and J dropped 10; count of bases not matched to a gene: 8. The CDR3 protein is CASSGGAQEQFF. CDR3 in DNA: TGTGCCTCGAGCGGGGGGGCGCAGGAGCAGTTCTTC.

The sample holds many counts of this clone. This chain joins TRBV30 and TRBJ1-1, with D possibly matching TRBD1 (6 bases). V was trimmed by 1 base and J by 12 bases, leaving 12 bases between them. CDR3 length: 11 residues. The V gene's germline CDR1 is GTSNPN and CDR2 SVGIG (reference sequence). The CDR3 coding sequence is TGTGCCTGGAGTGAACAGGGAGTGCCTTTCTTT. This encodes CAWSEQGVPFF.

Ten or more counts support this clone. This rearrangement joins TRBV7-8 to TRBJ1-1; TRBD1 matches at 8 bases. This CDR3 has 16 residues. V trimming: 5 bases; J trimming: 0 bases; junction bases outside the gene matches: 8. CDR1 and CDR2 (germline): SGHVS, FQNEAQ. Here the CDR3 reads CASSLPTGAMNTEAFF. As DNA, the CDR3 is TGTGCCAGCAGCCTGCCGACAGGGGCGATGAACACTGAAGCTTTCTTT.

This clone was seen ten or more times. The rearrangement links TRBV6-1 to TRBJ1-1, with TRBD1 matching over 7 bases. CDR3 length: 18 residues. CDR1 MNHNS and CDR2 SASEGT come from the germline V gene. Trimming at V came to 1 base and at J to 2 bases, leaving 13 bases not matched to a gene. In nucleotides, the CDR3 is TGTGCCAGCAGTGAAGTAGGCAATGGGCCAGGGGGTAACACTGAAGCTTTCTTT. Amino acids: CASSEVGNGPGGNTEAFF.

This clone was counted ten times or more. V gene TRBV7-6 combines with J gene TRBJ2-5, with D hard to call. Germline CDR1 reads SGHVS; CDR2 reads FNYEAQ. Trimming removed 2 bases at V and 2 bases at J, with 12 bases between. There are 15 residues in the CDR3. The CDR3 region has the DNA TGTGCCAGCAGCTTATACGTTAACAGACAAGAGACCCAGTACTTC. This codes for CASSLYVNRQETQYF.

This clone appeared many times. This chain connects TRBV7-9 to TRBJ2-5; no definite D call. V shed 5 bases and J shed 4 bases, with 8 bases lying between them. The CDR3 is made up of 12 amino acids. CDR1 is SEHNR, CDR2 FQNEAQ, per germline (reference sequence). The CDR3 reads CASSRLAETQYF. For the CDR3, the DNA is TGTGCCAGCAGCCGCTTGGCAGAGACCCAGTACTTC. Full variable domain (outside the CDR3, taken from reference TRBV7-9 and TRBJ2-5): DTGVSQNPRHKITKRGQNVTFRCDPISEHNRLYWYRQTLGQGPEFLTYFQNEAQLEKSRLLSDRFSAERPKGSFSTLEIQRTEQGDSAMYLCASSRLAETQYFGPGTRLLVL.

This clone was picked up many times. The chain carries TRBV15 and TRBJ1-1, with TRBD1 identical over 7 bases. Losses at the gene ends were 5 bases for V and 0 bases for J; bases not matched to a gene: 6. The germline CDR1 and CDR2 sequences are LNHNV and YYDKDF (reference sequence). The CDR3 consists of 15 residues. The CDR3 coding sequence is TGTGCCACCAGCCCACCGACAGGGATGAACACTGAAGCTTTCTTT. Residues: CATSPPTGMNTEAFF.

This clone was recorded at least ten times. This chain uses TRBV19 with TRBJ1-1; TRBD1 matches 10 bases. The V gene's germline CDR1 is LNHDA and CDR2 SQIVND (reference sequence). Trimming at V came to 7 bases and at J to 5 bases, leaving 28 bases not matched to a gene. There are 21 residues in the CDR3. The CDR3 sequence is CASIDSHGTGALMDTGTEAFF. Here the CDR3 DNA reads TGTGCCAGTATCGATTCCCACGGGACAGGGGCCCTAATGGATACCGGGACTGAAGCTTTCTTT.

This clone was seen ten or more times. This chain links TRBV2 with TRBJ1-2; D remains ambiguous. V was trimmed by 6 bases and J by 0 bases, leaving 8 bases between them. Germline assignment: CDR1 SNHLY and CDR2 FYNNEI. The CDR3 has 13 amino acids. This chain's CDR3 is CASRGRTNYGYTF. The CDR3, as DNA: TGTGCCAGCAGGGGCAGAACTAACTATGGCTACACCTTC.

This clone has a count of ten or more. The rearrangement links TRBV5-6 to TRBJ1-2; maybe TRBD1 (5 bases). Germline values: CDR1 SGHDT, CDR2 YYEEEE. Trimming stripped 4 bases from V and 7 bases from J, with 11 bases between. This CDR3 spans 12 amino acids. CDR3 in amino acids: CASSPTVGGYTF. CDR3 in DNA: TGTGCCAGCAGCCCGACAGTAGGTGGCTACACCTTC.

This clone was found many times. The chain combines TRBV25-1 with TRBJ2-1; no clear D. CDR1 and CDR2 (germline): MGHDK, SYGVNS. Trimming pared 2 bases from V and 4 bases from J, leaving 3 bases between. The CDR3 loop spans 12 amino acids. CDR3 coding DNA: TGTGCCAGCAGTGAAACTTACAATGAGCAGTTCTTC. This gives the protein CASSETYNEQFF.

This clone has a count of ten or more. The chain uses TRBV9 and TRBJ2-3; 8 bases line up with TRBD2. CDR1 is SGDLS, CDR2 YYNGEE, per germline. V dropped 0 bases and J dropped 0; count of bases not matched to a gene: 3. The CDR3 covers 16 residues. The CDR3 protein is CASSVGASGSTDTQYF. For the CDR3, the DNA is TGTGCCAGCAGCGTAGGAGCTAGCGGGAGCACAGATACGCAGTATTTT.

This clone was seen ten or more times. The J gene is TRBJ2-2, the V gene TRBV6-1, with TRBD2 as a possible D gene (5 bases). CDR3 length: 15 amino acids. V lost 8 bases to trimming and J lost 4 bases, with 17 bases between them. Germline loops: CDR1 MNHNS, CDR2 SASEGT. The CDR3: CASVAVVGSTGELFF. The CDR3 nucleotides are TGTGCCAGCGTTGCGGTCGTAGGGAGCACCGGGGAGCTGTTTTTT.